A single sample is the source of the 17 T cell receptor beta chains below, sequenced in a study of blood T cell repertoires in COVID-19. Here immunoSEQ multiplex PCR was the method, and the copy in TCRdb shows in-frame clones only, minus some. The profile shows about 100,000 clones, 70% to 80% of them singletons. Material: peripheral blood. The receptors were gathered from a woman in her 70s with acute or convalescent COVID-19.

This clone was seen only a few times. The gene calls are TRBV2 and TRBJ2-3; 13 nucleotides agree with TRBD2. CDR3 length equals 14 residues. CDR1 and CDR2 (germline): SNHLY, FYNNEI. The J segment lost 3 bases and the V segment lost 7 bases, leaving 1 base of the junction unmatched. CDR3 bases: TGTGCCAGCAAGACTAGCGGGGGGACAGATACGCAGTATTTT. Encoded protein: CASKTSGGTDTQYF. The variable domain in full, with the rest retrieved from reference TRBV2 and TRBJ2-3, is EPEVTQTPSHQVTQMGQEVILRCVPISNHLYFYWYRQILGQKVEFLVSFYNNEISEKSEIFDDQFSVERPDGSNFTLKIRSTKLEDSAMYFCASKTSGGTDTQYFGPGTRLTVL.

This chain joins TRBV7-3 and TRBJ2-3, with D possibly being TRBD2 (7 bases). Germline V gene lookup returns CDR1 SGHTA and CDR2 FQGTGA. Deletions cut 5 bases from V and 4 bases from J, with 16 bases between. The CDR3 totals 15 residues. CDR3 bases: TGTGCCAGCAGCCCTAGGGGGGGGGCCCCAGATACGCAGTATTTT. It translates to CASSPRGGAPDTQYF.

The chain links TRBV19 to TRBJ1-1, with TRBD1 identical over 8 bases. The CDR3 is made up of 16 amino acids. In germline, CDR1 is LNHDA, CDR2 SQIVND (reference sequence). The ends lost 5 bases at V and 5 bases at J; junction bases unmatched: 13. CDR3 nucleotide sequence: TGTGCCAGTAGTCCTAGGCAGGGGGCGCGTCGAACTGAAGCTTTCTTT. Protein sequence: CASSPRQGARRTEAFF.

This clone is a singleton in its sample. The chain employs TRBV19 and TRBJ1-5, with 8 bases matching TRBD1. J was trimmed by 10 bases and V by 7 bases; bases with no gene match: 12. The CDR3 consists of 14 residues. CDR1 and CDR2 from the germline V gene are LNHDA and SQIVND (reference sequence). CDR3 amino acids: CASTKGQAFLPQHF. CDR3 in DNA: TGTGCCAGTACCAAGGGACAGGCCTTTCTTCCCCAGCATTTT.

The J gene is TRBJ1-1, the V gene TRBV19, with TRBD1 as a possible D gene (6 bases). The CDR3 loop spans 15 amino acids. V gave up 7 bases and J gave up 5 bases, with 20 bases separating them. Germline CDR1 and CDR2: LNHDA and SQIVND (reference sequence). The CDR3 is CASIRGAERGTEAFF. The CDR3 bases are TGTGCCAGTATCAGAGGGGCAGAAAGGGGGACTGAAGCTTTCTTT.

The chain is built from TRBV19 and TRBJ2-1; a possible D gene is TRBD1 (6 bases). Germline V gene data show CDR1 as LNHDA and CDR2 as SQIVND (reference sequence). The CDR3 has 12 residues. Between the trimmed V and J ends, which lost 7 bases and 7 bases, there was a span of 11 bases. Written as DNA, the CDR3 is TGTGCCAGTATTTCAGGGGTTAATGAGCAGTTCTTC. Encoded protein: CASISGVNEQFF. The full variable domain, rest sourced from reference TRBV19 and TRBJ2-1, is DGGITQSPKYLFRKEGQNVTLSCEQNLNHDAMYWYRQDPGQGLRLIYYSQIVNDFQKGDIAEGYSVSREKKESFPLTVTSAQKNPTAFYLCASISGVNEQFFGPGTRLTVL.

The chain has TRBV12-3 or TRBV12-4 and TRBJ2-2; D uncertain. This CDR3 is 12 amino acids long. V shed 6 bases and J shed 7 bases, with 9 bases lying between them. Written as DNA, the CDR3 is TGTGCCAGCAGGCTAGAACTCGGGGAGCTGTTTTTT. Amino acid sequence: CASRLELGELFF.

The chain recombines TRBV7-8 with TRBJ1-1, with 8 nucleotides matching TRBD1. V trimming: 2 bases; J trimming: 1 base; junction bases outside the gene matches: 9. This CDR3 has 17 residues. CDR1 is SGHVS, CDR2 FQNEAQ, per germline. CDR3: CASSLFGAGTGNTEAFF. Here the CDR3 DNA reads TGTGCCAGCAGCTTATTCGGGGCGGGGACAGGGAACACTGAAGCTTTCTTT.

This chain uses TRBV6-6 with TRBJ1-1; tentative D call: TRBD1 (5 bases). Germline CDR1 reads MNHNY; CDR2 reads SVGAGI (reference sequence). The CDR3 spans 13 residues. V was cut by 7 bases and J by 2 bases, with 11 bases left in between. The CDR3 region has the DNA TGTGCCAGCACCTGGGGGGGAAACACTGAAGCTTTCTTT. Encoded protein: CASTWGGNTEAFF.

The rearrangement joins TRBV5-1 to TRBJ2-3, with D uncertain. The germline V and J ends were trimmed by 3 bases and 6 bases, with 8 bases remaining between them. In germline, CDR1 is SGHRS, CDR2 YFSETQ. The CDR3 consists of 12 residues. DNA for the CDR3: TGCGCCAGCAGCTCAACAATGGATACGCAGTATTTT. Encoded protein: CASSSTMDTQYF.

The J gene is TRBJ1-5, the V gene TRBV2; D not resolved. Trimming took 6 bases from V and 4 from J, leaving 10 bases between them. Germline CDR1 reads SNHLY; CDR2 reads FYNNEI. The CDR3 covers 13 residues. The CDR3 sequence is CASRTGNNQPQHF. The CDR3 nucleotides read TGTGCCAGCAGAACCGGGAATAATCAGCCCCAGCATTTT.

The CDR3 region is CASSEAYSGNTIYF. The CDR3 DNA reads as TGTGCCAGCAGTGAGGCCTACTCTGGAAACACCATATATTTT. The rearrangement joins TRBV28 to TRBJ1-3; D unclear. V lost 5 bases and J 0 bases, leaving 8 bases between the germline ends. The germline gives CDR1 MDHEN, CDR2 SYDVKM. This CDR3 is built from 14 residues.

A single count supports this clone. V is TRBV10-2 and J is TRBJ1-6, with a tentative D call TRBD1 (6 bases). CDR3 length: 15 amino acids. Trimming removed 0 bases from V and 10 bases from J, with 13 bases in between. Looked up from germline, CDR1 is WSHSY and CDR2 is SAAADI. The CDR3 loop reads CASSESQGLGSPLHF. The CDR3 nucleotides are TGCGCCAGCAGTGAGTCGCAGGGGCTAGGGTCACCCCTCCACTTT.

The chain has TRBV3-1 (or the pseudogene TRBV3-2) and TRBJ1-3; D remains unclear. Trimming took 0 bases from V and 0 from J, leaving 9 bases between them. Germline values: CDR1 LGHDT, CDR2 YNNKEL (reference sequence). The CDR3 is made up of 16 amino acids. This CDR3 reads CASSQERVRSGNTIYF. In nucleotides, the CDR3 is TGTGCCAGCAGCCAAGAACGGGTGCGCTCTGGAAACACCATATATTTT.

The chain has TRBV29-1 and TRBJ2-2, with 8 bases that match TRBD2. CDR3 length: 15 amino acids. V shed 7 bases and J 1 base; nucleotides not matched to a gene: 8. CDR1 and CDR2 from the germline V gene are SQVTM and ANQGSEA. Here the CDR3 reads CSASAGGRNTGELFF. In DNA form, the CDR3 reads TGCAGCGCCTCGGCGGGGGGCCGGAACACCGGGGAGCTGTTTTTT.

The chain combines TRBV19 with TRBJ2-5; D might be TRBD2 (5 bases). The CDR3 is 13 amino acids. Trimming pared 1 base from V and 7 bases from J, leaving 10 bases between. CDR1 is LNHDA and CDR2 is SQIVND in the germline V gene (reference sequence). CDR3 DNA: TGTGCCAGTAGTATAGGGGGTGAGGGGACCCAGTACTTC. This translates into CASSIGGEGTQYF.

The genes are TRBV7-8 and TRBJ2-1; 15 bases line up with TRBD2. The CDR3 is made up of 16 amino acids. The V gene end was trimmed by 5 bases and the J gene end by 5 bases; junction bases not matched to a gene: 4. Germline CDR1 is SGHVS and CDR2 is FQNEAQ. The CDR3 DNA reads TGTGCCAGCAGCACCCGGACTAGCGGGGGGGACAATGAGCAGTTCTTC. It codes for CASSTRTSGGDNEQFF.